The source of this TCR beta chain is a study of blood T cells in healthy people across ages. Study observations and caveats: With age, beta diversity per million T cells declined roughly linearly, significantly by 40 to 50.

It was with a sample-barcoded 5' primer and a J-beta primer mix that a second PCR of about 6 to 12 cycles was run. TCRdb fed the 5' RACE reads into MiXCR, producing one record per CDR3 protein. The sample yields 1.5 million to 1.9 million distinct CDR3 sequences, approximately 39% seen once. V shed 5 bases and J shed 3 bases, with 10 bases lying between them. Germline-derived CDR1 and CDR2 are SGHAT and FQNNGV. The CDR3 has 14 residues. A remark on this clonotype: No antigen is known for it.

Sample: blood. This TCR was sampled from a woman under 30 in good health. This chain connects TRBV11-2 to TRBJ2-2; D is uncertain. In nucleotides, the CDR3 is TGTGCCAGCAGCCCACCCACTTACACCGGGGAGCTGTTTTTT. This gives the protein CASSPPTYTGELFF.